A selection of T cell receptor beta chains follows, all from one sample in a study of blood T cell repertoires in COVID-19. Assay: immunoSEQ multiplex PCR; the TCRdb copy retains only in-frame clones and omits some. The data show 100,000 to 150,000 clones, with about 85% seen just once and 27% held by the top ten. Sequencing input: peripheral blood. Receptors were obtained from a woman at least 80 years old with acute or convalescent COVID-19. Both conserved end residues are part of each CDR3. D genes are given only for firm matches. Only some rows state a clone size, as once, few, many or a class for expanded clones.

clone_size: .
d_call: .
j_call: TRBJ1-1
v_call: TRBV10-2
cdr3_nt: TGCGCCAGCAGTGACCTCCTAGAAGCTTTCTTT
cdr3_aa: CASSDLLEAFF

clone_size: .
d_call: TRBD1
j_call: TRBJ1-2
v_call: TRBV27
cdr3_nt: TGTGCCAGCAGACCGACAGGGATTGGGGGTGGCTACACCTTC
cdr3_aa: CASRPTGIGGGYTF

clone_size: .
d_call: .
j_call: TRBJ2-3
v_call: TRBV13
cdr3_nt: TGTGCCAGCAGCCCCCGGGGGGCGGATACGCAGTATTTT
cdr3_aa: CASSPRGADTQYF

clone_size: .
d_call: TRBD1
j_call: TRBJ1-2
v_call: TRBV19
cdr3_nt: TGTGCCAGTAGTGCAACAGGGGAATGGGGGGCTCTCGGCTACACCTTC
cdr3_aa: CASSATGEWGALGYTF

clone_size: .
d_call: TRBD1
j_call: TRBJ2-2
v_call: TRBV4-2
cdr3_nt: TGTGCCAGCAGCTACGGACAGGGGGTCGCCGGGGAGCTGTTTTTT
cdr3_aa: CASSYGQGVAGELFF

clone_size: .
d_call: TRBD1
j_call: TRBJ1-3
v_call: TRBV19
cdr3_nt: TGTGCCAGTAGTATCATCGACAGGGTGTTTGGAAACACCATATATTTT
cdr3_aa: CASSIIDRVFGNTIYF

clone_size: .
d_call: .
j_call: TRBJ2-2
v_call: TRBV5-1
cdr3_nt: TGCGCCAGCAGCTTGGCGACCGGGGAGCTGTTTTTT
cdr3_aa: CASSLATGELFF

clone_size: .
d_call: TRBD1
j_call: TRBJ2-1
v_call: TRBV9
cdr3_nt: TGTGCCAGCAGCGTTCTTCTGACAGGGGGGTGGAATGAGCAGTTCTTC
cdr3_aa: CASSVLLTGGWNEQFF

clone_size: .
d_call: .
j_call: TRBJ2-2
v_call: TRBV6-2/TRBV6-3
cdr3_nt: TGTGCCAGCAGTTACCTCAGGGGAAACACCGGGGAGCTGTTTTTT
cdr3_aa: CASSYLRGNTGELFF

clone_size: .
d_call: TRBD1
j_call: TRBJ2-3
v_call: TRBV5-1
cdr3_nt: TGCGCCAGCACGTCTCGGGACAGGGCCACAGATACGCAGTATTTT
cdr3_aa: CASTSRDRATDTQYF

clone_size: .
d_call: TRBD1
j_call: TRBJ2-5
v_call: TRBV7-9
cdr3_nt: TGTGCCAGCAGCTTAGGACAGGGTACAGAGACCCAGTACTTC
cdr3_aa: CASSLGQGTETQYF

clone_size: once
d_call: .
j_call: TRBJ1-2
v_call: TRBV20-1
cdr3_nt: TGCAGTGCTAGAGCCGACTATGGCTACACCTTC
cdr3_aa: CSARADYGYTF

clone_size: few
d_call: .
j_call: TRBJ2-5
v_call: TRBV7-2
cdr3_nt: TGTGCCAGCAGCTTCCAACAGGGTGAGGGAGAGACCCAGTACTTC
cdr3_aa: CASSFQQGEGETQYF

clone_size: .
d_call: .
j_call: TRBJ1-2
v_call: TRBV5-1
cdr3_nt: TGCGCCAGCAGCTTTACAGGTGAGGATGGCTACACCTTC
cdr3_aa: CASSFTGEDGYTF

clone_size: .
d_call: .
j_call: TRBJ1-5
v_call: TRBV4-3
cdr3_nt: TGCGCCAGCAGCCCCTCCCGAAATGAGGATCAGCCCCAGCATTTT
cdr3_aa: CASSPSRNEDQPQHF

clone_size: once
d_call: TRBD1
j_call: TRBJ1-3
v_call: TRBV5-1
cdr3_nt: TGCGCCAGCAGCGGAGGGACAGCCTCTGGAAACACCATATATTTT
cdr3_aa: CASSGGTASGNTIYF

clone_size: .
d_call: .
j_call: TRBJ1-6
v_call: TRBV21-1
cdr3_nt: TGTGCCAGCAATGGCACCGAATTGGGGGGGGAGAGCTCCTATAATTCACCCCTCCACTTT
cdr3_aa: CASNGTELGGESSYNSPLHF

clone_size: .
d_call: .
j_call: TRBJ1-1
v_call: TRBV6-5
cdr3_nt: TGTGCCAGCGCGGGGCACACTGAAGCTTTCTTT
cdr3_aa: CASAGHTEAFF